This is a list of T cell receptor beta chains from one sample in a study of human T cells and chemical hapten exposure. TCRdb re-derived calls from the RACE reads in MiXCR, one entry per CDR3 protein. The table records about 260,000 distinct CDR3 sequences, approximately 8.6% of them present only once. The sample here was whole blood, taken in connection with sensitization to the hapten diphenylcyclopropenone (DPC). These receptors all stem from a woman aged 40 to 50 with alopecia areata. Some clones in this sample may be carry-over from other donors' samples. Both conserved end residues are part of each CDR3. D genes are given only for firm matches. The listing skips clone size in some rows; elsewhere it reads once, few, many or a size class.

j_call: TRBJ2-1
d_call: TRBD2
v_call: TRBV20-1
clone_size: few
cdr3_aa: CSAFGLAGGNEQFF
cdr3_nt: TGCAGTGCTTTCGGACTAGCGGGAGGGAATGAGCAGTTCTTC

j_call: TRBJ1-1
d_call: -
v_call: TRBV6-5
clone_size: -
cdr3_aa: CASSYRRTGSNTEAFF
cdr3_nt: TGTGCCAGCAGTTACCGACGGACGGGATCGAACACTGAAGCTTTCTTT

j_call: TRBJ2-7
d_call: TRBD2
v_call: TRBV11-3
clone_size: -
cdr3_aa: CASSLASGRTYEQYF
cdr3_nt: TGTGCCAGCAGCTTAGCTAGCGGGAGGACGTACGAGCAGTACTTC

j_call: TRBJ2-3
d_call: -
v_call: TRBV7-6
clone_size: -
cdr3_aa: CASSLDTIGATDTQYF
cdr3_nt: TGTGCCAGCAGCTTAGATACAATCGGGGCAACAGATACGCAGTATTTT

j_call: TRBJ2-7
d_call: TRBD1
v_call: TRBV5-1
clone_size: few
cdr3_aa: CASSLGTGVTYEQYF
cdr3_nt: TGCGCCAGCAGCTTGGGGACAGGGGTGACCTACGAGCAGTACTTC

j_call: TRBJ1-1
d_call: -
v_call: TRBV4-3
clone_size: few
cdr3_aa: CASSLSGREGTEAFF
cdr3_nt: TGCGCCAGCAGCCTTAGCGGGAGGGAGGGCACTGAAGCTTTCTTT

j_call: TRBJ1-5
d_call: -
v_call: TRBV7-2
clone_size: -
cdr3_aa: CASSFQGRSNQPQHF
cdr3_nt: TGTGCCAGCAGCTTCCAGGGGCGGAGCAATCAGCCCCAGCATTTT

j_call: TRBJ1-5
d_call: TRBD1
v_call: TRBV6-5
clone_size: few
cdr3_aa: CASSYTLPGQGKQPQHF
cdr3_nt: TGTGCCAGCAGTTACACTTTACCGGGACAGGGGAAACAGCCCCAGCATTTT

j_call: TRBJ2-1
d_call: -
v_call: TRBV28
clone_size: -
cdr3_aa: CASSPPGQTYNEQFF
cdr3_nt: TGTGCCAGCAGCCCCCCGGGACAAACCTACAATGAGCAGTTCTTC

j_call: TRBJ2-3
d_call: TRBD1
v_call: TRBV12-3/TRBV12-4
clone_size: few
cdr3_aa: CASSRGTGRTDTQYF
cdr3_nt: TGTGCCAGCAGCCGGGGGACAGGGCGGACAGATACGCAGTATTTT

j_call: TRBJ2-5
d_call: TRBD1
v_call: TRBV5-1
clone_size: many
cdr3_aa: CASSPGQGDQETQYF
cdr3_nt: TGCGCCAGCAGCCCCGGACAGGGCGACCAAGAGACCCAGTACTTC

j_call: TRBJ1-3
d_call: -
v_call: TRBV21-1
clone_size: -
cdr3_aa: CASSKRGEGSGNTIYF
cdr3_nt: TGTGCCAGCAGCAAACGGGGCGAGGGATCTGGAAACACCATATATTTT

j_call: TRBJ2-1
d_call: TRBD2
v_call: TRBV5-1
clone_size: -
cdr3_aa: CASSMAGGPYNEQFF
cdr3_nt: TGCGCCAGCAGCATGGCGGGAGGGCCCTACAATGAGCAGTTCTTC

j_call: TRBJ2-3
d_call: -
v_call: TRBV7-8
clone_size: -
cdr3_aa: CASSFTGDSSTDTQYF
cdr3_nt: TGTGCCAGCAGCTTTACAGGAGATTCTAGCACAGATACGCAGTATTTT

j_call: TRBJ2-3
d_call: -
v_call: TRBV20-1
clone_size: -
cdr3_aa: CSARGLVGPDTQYF
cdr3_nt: TGCAGTGCTAGGGGTCTTGTAGGGCCAGATACGCAGTATTTT

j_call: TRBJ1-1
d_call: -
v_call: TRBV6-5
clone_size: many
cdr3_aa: CASSYSQLNTEAFF
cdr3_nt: TGTGCCAGCAGTTACTCGCAGCTGAACACTGAAGCTTTCTTT

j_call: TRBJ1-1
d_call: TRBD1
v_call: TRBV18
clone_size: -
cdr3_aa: CASSPLGQGLLRAFF
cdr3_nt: TGTGCCAGCTCACCACTGGGACAGGGCCTATTGCGAGCTTTCTTT

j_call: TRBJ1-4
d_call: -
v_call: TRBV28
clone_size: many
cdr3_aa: CASRIRTTAGEKLFF
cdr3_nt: TGTGCCAGCAGAATAAGGACTACGGCGGGGGAAAAACTGTTTTTT

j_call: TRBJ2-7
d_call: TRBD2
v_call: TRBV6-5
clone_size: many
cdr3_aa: CASSYSIASGSNYEQYF
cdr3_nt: TGTGCCAGCAGTTACTCGATTGCTAGCGGGAGTAATTACGAGCAGTACTTC

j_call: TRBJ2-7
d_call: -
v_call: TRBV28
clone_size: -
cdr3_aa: CVSSSGFYEQYF
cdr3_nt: TGTGTCAGCAGTTCGGGGTTCTACGAGCAGTACTTC

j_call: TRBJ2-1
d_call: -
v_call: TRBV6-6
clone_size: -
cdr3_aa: CASTQSEIEQFF
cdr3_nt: TGTGCCAGCACCCAATCGGAGATTGAGCAGTTCTTC

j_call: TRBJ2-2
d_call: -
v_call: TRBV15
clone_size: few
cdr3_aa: CATRRTGELFF
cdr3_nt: TGTGCCACCCGAAGAACCGGGGAGCTGTTTTTT

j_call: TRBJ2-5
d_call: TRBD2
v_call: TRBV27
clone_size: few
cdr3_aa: CASSFVAGGRETQYF
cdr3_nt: TGTGCCAGCAGTTTTGTGGCGGGAGGGAGAGAGACCCAGTACTTC

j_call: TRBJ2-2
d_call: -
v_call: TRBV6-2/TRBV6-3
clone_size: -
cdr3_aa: CASKTGGFTGELFF
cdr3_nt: TGTGCCAGCAAGACCGGTGGGTTTACCGGGGAGCTGTTTTTT

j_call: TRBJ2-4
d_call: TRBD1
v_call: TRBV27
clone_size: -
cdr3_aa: CASSPRTGSVAKNIQYF
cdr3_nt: TGTGCCAGCAGTCCACGGACAGGCTCGGTAGCCAAAAACATTCAGTACTTC

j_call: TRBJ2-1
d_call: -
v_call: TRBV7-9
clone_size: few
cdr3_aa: CASSSRAGSNEQFF
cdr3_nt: TGTGCCAGCAGCTCTAGGGCGGGGAGCAATGAGCAGTTCTTC

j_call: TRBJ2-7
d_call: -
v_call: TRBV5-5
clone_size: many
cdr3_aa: CASSPQASYEQYF
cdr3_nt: TGTGCCAGCAGCCCGCAGGCCTCCTACGAGCAGTACTTC

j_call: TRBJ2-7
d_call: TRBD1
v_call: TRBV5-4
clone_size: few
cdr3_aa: CASRSGTDFSYEQYF
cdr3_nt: TGTGCCAGCAGATCCGGGACAGACTTCTCCTACGAGCAGTACTTC

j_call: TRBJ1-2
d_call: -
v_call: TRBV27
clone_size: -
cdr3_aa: CASSLGRGGYTF
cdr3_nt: TGTGCCAGCAGTTTGGGGAGGGGTGGCTACACCTTC

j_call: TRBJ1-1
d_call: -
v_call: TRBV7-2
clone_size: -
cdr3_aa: CASSLSGKRVAFF
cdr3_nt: TGTGCCAGCAGCTTGTCCGGGAAACGGGTGGCTTTCTTT

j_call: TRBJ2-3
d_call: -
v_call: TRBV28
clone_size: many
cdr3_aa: CASSFVAGTDTQYF
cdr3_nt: TGTGCCAGCAGTTTTGTAGCGGGCACAGATACGCAGTATTTT

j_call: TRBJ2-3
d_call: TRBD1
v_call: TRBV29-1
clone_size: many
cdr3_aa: CSVAGTGATDTQYF
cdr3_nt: TGCAGCGTGGCCGGGACAGGGGCCACAGATACGCAGTATTTT

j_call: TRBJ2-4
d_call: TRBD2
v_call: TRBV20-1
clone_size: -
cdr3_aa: CSAAPLLAEGKNIQYF
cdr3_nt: TGCAGTGCTGCCCCCCTTCTAGCGGAGGGGAAAAACATTCAGTACTTC

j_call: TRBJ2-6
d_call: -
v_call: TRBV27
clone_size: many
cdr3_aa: CASSSLFRVSGANVLTF
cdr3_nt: TGTGCCAGCAGCTCTCTATTTAGGGTCTCTGGGGCCAACGTCCTGACTTTC

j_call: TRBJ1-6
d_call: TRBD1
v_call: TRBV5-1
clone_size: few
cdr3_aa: CASSAGQGNNSPLHF
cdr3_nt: TGCGCCAGCAGCGCCGGACAGGGTAATAATTCACCCCTCCACTTT

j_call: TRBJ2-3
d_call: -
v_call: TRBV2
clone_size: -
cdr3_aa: CASKPQGLLTDTQYF
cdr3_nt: TGTGCCAGCAAGCCACAGGGTTTACTCACAGATACGCAGTATTTT

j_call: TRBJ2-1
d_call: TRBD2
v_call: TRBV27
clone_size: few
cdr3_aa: CASSTRTGTSGRNYEQFF
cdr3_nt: TGTGCCAGCAGTACTCGAACCGGGACTAGCGGGAGAAACTATGAGCAGTTCTTC

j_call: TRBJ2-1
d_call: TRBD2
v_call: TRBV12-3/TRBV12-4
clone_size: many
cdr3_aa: CASSPGTSGTSKF
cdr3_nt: TGTGCCAGCAGTCCCGGGACTAGCGGGACCAGCAAATTC

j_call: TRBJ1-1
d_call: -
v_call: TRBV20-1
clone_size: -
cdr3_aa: CSAPRNLGHEAFF
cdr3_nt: TGCAGTGCTCCGCGGAACTTAGGACATGAAGCTTTCTTT

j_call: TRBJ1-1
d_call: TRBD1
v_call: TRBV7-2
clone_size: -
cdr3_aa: CASLRDRGNTEAFF
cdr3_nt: TGTGCCAGCCTCCGGGACAGGGGTAACACTGAAGCTTTCTTT